Each of the 16 T cell receptor beta chains below was sequenced from the same sample in a study of shared clonotypes between healthy human individuals. Using immunoSEQ multiplex PCR, the repertoire was profiled, and TCRdb retains in-frame clones only, with some absent. This table holds around 2,000,000 clones, around 96% found once. The naive CD8 subset, CD45RO-negative cells positively selected for CCR7, excluded terminally differentiated effector memory CD45RA+ cells. Sequencing was performed on naive CD8+ T cells sorted from blood. These receptors came from a man younger than 35 in good health.

The genes are TRBV7-9 and TRBJ1-2; D remains ambiguous. Germline-derived CDR1 and CDR2 are SEHNR and FQNEAQ (reference sequence). The CDR3 covers 14 residues. Trimming took 5 bases from V and 7 from J, leaving 17 bases between them. CDR3: CASSPLFDPSGYTF. CDR3 bases: TGTGCCAGCAGCCCCCTCTTTGATCCCAGTGGCTACACCTTC. The full variable domain, its missing parts supplied by reference TRBV7-9 and TRBJ1-2, is DTGVSQNPRHKITKRGQNVTFRCDPISEHNRLYWYRQTLGQGPEFLTYFQNEAQLEKSRLLSDRFSAERPKGSFSTLEIQRTEQGDSAMYLCASSPLFDPSGYTFGSGTRLTVV.

The chain has TRBV30 and TRBJ1-1; TRBD1 is a possible D gene (6 bases). The CDR3 is 14 amino acids. Deletions cut 1 base from V and 5 bases from J, with 14 bases between. Germline-derived CDR1 and CDR2 are GTSNPN and SVGIG (reference sequence). Here the CDR3 reads CAWSDGGLWTEAFF. CDR3 DNA sequence: TGTGCCTGGAGTGACGGGGGGCTATGGACTGAAGCTTTCTTT. The full variable domain, completed using reference TRBV30 and TRBJ1-1, is SQTIHQWPATLVQPVGSPLSLECTVEGTSNPNLYWYRQAAGRGLQLLFYSVGIGQISSEVPQNLSASRPQDRQFILSSKKLLLSDSGFYLCAWSDGGLWTEAFFGQGTRLTVV.

V is TRBV28 and J is TRBJ1-2; no firm D call. V was cut by 3 bases and J by 4 bases, with 12 bases left in between. The CDR3 has 14 residues. Germline V CDR1 and CDR2: MDHEN, SYDVKM. The CDR3 is CASSFGEIGYGYTF. The CDR3 coding sequence is TGTGCCAGCAGTTTTGGAGAGATCGGCTATGGCTACACCTTC.

This clone was seen only once. The junction shows a germline mismatch at one end, possibly a read error. The rearrangement joins TRBV4-3 to TRBJ1-5; D unclear. CDR1 is LGHNA, CDR2 YSLEER, per germline. This CDR3 contains 15 residues. CDR3 sequence (DNA): TGCGCCAGCAACCAAGACGGCGATAGCAATCAGCCCCAGCATTTT. This gives the protein CASNQDGDSNQPQHF.

V and J are TRBV4-1 and TRBJ2-7; 10 bases fit TRBD1. Germline V gene lookup returns CDR1 MGHRA and CDR2 YSYEKL. The CDR3 runs to 14 residues. V was clipped by 3 bases and J by 12 bases; unmatched bases: 11. The CDR3 reads CASSQRDRGTRSYF. The CDR3 nucleotides read TGCGCCAGCAGCCAGAGGGACAGGGGCACTCGGTCGTACTTC.

The rearrangement joins TRBV7-9 to TRBJ2-7, with 10 bases that match TRBD1. The V gene's germline CDR1 is SEHNR and CDR2 FQNEAQ (reference sequence). The CDR3 sequence is 15 residues long. V lost 6 bases, J lost 2 bases, and 7 bases stayed unmatched. The CDR3 bases are TGTGCCAGCAGAGTAACCGGGACAGGGGCCTACGAGCAGTACTTC. Protein: CASRVTGTGAYEQYF. The full variable domain, with the rest looked up from reference TRBV7-9 and TRBJ2-7, is DTGVSQNPRHKITKRGQNVTFRCDPISEHNRLYWYRQTLGQGPEFLTYFQNEAQLEKSRLLSDRFSAERPKGSFSTLEIQRTEQGDSAMYLCASRVTGTGAYEQYFGPGTRLTVT.

The chain recombines TRBV9 with TRBJ2-7; D is undetermined. CDR1 SGDLS and CDR2 YYNGEE come from the germline V gene. The CDR3 has 16 residues. The ends were cut back, 0 bases at V and 5 bases at J, with 18 bases in the middle. CDR3 in amino acids: CASSVGFVTAAHEQYF. The CDR3 region has the DNA TGTGCCAGCAGCGTAGGGTTTGTGACTGCTGCCCACGAGCAGTACTTC.

This clone appeared once. V gene TRBV7-9 combines with J gene TRBJ2-4; D uncertain. V was pared by 0 bases and J by 9 bases, with 12 bases between. The CDR3 runs to 14 residues. Looked up from germline, CDR1 is SEHNR and CDR2 is FQNEAQ (reference sequence). CDR3 protein: CASSLAGLDVIQYF. CDR3 DNA: TGTGCCAGCAGCTTAGCCGGGCTCGACGTCATTCAGTACTTC. Based on the CDR3 plus reference TRBV7-9 and TRBJ2-4, the full variable domain is DTGVSQNPRHKITKRGQNVTFRCDPISEHNRLYWYRQTLGQGPEFLTYFQNEAQLEKSRLLSDRFSAERPKGSFSTLEIQRTEQGDSAMYLCASSLAGLDVIQYFGAGTRLSVL.

The J gene is TRBJ2-5, the V gene TRBV9; TRBD2 aligns across 11 bases. V lost 4 bases to trimming and J lost 5 bases; unmatched junction nucleotides: 10. The CDR3 has 16 residues. Germline CDR1 and CDR2: SGDLS and YYNGEE. CDR3 DNA: TGTGCCAGCAGCACAACGCTAGCGGGGGGCGGGGAGACCCAGTACTTC. The encoded protein is CASSTTLAGGGETQYF.

This chain connects TRBV30 to TRBJ2-7, with D possibly TRBD2 on 5 matching bases. V was cut by 0 bases and J by 2 bases, with 11 bases left in between. Germline V lookup: CDR1 GTSNPN, CDR2 SVGIG (reference sequence). This CDR3 spans 14 amino acids. This chain's CDR3 is CAWSVSGPTYEQYF. CDR3 sequence (DNA): TGTGCCTGGAGTGTCAGCGGACCAACCTACGAGCAGTACTTC.

The chain is built from TRBV5-6 and TRBJ2-5; D gene unclear. The V gene lost 7 bases and the J gene lost 5 bases, with 15 bases spanning the gap. The CDR3 length is 13 residues. Germline V CDR1 and CDR2: SGHDT, YYEEEE. The CDR3 DNA reads as TGTGCCAGCGGCAAGGGCGTGTGGGAGACCCAGTACTTC. It is translated as CASGKGVWETQYF. Combining the CDR3 with reference TRBV5-6 and TRBJ2-5 gives the whole variable domain DAGVTQSPTHLIKTRGQQVTLRCSPKSGHDTVSWYQQALGQGPQFIFQYYEEEERQRGNFPDRFSGHQFPNYSSELNVNALLLGDSALYLCASGKGVWETQYFGPGTRLLVL.

This chain joins TRBV6-1 and TRBJ2-2, with D possibly matching TRBD1 (5 bases). The CDR3 spans 14 residues. Between the trimmed V and J ends, which lost 10 bases and 6 bases, there was a span of 18 bases. Germline loops: CDR1 MNHNS, CDR2 SASEGT. This CDR3 reads CATSDKIMAGELFF. The CDR3 bases are TGTGCCACATCGGACAAAATTATGGCCGGGGAGCTGTTTTTT.

The gene calls are TRBV29-1 and TRBJ2-3; TRBD2 agrees at 10 bases. Germline V gene lookup returns CDR1 SQVTM and CDR2 ANQGSEA. After removal of 4 bases from V and 2 bases from J, the junction contained 12 bases not matched to a gene. This CDR3 region has 17 residues. The CDR3 nucleotides read TGCAGCGTTGTTAGGGGGTTCCTAGCGGGGGACACAGATACGCAGTATTTT. Amino acids: CSVVRGFLAGDTDTQYF.

The chain uses TRBV4-2 and TRBJ2-7; no clear D gene. Germline V lookup: CDR1 LGHNA, CDR2 YNFKEQ. Trimming removed 5 bases from V and 2 bases from J, with 16 bases in between. The CDR3 runs to 15 residues. This CDR3 reads CASSAFFDRTYEQYF. As DNA, the CDR3 is TGTGCCAGCAGCGCATTCTTCGATCGAACCTACGAGCAGTACTTC.

The genes are TRBV27 and TRBJ1-2; perhaps TRBD1 as D (6 bases). CDR1 and CDR2 (germline): MNHEY, SMNVEV (reference sequence). With 5 bases removed from V and 7 bases from J, the gap between germline ends came to 23 bases. This CDR3 is built from 16 residues. The CDR3 protein is CASSPHLEGSGAGYTF. CDR3 in DNA: TGTGCCAGCAGTCCCCACCTTGAAGGGTCGGGGGCTGGCTACACCTTC.

The rearrangement uses TRBV7-9 and TRBJ1-1, with a tentative D call TRBD1 (5 bases). This CDR3 comprises 19 residues. V was pared by 1 base and J by 0 bases, with 21 bases between. The germline V gene encodes CDR1 SEHNR and CDR2 FQNEAQ (reference sequence). The CDR3 nucleotides are TGTGCCAGCAGCTTAGGCTTGTATTGGGACCCTGAGATGAACACTGAAGCTTTCTTT. Translation gives CASSLGLYWDPEMNTEAFF.